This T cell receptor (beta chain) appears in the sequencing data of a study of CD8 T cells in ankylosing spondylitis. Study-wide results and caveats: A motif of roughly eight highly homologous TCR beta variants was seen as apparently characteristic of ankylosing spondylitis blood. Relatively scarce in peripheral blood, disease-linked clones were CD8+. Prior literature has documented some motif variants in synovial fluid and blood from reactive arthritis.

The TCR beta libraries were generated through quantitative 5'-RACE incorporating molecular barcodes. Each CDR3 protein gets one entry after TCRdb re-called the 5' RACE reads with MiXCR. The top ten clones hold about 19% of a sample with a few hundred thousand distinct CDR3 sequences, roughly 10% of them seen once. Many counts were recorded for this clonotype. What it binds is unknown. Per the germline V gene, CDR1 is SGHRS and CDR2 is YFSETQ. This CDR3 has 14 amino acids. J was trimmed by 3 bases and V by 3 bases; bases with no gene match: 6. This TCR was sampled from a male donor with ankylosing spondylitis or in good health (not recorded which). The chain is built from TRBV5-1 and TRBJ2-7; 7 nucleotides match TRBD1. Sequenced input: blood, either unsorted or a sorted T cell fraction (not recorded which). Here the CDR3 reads CASSSSTGIYEQYF. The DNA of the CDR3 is TGCGCCAGCAGCTCTTCGACAGGGATCTACGAGCAGTACTTC.